A selection of T cell receptor beta chains follows, all from one sample in a study of cytomegalovirus exposure and HLA in healthy donors. Method: immunoSEQ multiplex PCR; TCRdb's copy keeps in-frame clones and lacks some. The sample holds 100,000 to 120,000 clones, just over 75% seen once. Sequencing was done on a sample of PBMCs. The receptors were gathered from a man aged 35 to 55 in good health and CMV-seropositive. Each CDR3 is given with its conserved first and last residue. The D gene is left open where the match is weak. Rows give clone size only sometimes, using once, few, many, or a class for an expanded clone.

NA,TRBV10-1,TRBJ2-5,NA,CASSESMGRARETQYF,TGCGCCAGCAGTGAGTCGATGGGCAGGGCGCGAGAGACCCAGTACTTC
NA,TRBV20-1,TRBJ2-1,NA,CSAPRGKLFF,TGCAGTGCCCCCAGGGGCAAACTGTTCTTC
NA,TRBV5-6,TRBJ2-7,once,CASSTYRTVFSYEQYF,TGTGCCAGCAGCACCTATCGGACAGTTTTCTCCTACGAGCAGTACTTC
TRBD1,TRBV28,TRBJ2-5,NA,CASKGAEETQYF,TGTGCCAGCAAGGGGGCAGAAGAGACCCAGTACTTC
NA,TRBV11-2,TRBJ2-3,NA,CASSPSTDTQYF,TGTGCCAGCAGCCCATCCACAGATACGCAGTATTTT
NA,TRBV6-5,TRBJ2-7,NA,CASSYQPGYYEQYF,TGTGCCAGCAGTTACCAACCAGGGTACTACGAGCAGTACTTC
NA,TRBV15,TRBJ1-6,NA,CATARGSSGSPLHF,TGTGCCACCGCGCGGGGCTCAAGTGGTTCACCCCTCCACTTT
NA,TRBV6-5,TRBJ1-2,NA,CASSYPQGGGYTF,TGTGCCAGCAGTTACCCCCAGGGCGGTGGCTACACCTTC
NA,TRBV9,TRBJ2-1,NA,CASSVDTMYYNEQFF,TGTGCCAGCAGCGTAGACACGATGTACTACAATGAGCAGTTCTTC
NA,TRBV7-6,TRBJ1-2,NA,CASSLGGGGGYTF,TGTGCCAGCAGCTTAGGGGGGGGCGGTGGCTACACCTTC
NA,TRBV30,TRBJ2-7,NA,CAWRNPATPSYEQYF,TGTGCCTGGAGAAATCCGGCGACACCATCCTACGAGCAGTACTTC
TRBD1,TRBV18,TRBJ2-7,NA,CASSPSGQAVRRYF,TGTGCCAGCTCACCTTCGGGACAGGCCGTTCGGCGGTACTTC
NA,TRBV19,TRBJ2-7,NA,CASSISQGYEQYF,TGTGCCAGTAGCATTTCTCAGGGCTACGAGCAGTACTTC
NA,TRBV4-1,TRBJ1-5,NA,CASSQGLLQPQHF,TGCGCCAGCAGCCAGGGACTTTTGCAGCCCCAGCATTTT
NA,TRBV5-1,TRBJ2-7,NA,CASSLRAGYEQYF,TGCGCCAGCAGCTTGCGAGCGGGCTACGAGCAGTACTTC
TRBD2,TRBV9,TRBJ2-3,NA,CASSVREGSTDTQYF,TGTGCCAGCAGCGTTAGGGAGGGGAGCACAGATACGCAGTATTTT
NA,TRBV7-9,TRBJ2-7,NA,CASSPLPGDLPYEQYF,TGTGCCAGCAGCCCCCTTCCGGGGGACCTACCCTACGAGCAGTACTTC
TRBD2,TRBV18,TRBJ2-4,NA,CASSPRTRSNIQYF,TGTGCCAGCTCACCCCGGACTAGATCAAACATTCAGTACTTC
TRBD2,TRBV30,TRBJ2-7,NA,CARSKLAGGTYEQYF,TGTGCCCGCTCCAAGCTAGCGGGAGGGACCTACGAGCAGTACTTC
NA,TRBV9,TRBJ2-5,NA,CASSVGVGGETQYF,TGTGCCAGCAGCGTAGGGGTAGGAGGGGAGACCCAGTACTTC
NA,TRBV10-3,TRBJ1-5,NA,CAITEDSNQPQHF,TGTGCCATCACAGAAGATAGCAATCAGCCCCAGCATTTT
NA,TRBV27,TRBJ1-6,NA,CASSLGGGRSYNSPLHF,TGTGCCAGCAGTTTAGGCGGGGGCCGCTCCTATAATTCACCCCTCCACTTT
TRBD1,TRBV4-1,TRBJ1-1,NA,CASSPSGQGGTEAFF,TGCGCCAGCAGCCCTTCCGGACAGGGGGGCACTGAAGCTTTCTTT
NA,TRBV15,TRBJ1-5,NA,CATSREGDSAGNQPQHF,TGTGCCACCAGCAGAGAGGGGGACTCGGCAGGGAATCAGCCCCAGCATTTT
NA,TRBV27,TRBJ2-1,few,CATMGRYNEQFF,TGTGCCACCATGGGGCGGTACAATGAGCAGTTCTTC
NA,TRBV7-9,TRBJ1-5,NA,CASSFFGTKANQPQHF,TGTGCCAGCAGCTTCTTCGGGACAAAAGCTAATCAGCCCCAGCATTTT
NA,TRBV14,TRBJ1-2,NA,CASSRAGGGYGYTF,TGTGCCAGCAGCCGCGCGGGAGGGGGGTATGGCTACACCTTC
NA,TRBV7-9,TRBJ1-3,NA,CSSSLHRANSFSGNTIYF,TGTTCCAGCAGCCTCCACAGGGCTAACTCCTTCTCTGGAAACACCATATATTTT
TRBD1,TRBV5-3,TRBJ2-6,few,CARTPVGTESSGANVLTF,TGTGCCAGAACCCCGGTGGGGACAGAAAGCTCTGGGGCCAACGTCCTGACTTTC
NA,TRBV28,TRBJ2-7,NA,CASGREEQYF,TGTGCCAGCGGGCGGGAAGAGCAGTACTTC
NA,TRBV30,TRBJ2-1,once,CAWNRGSSLNNEQFF,TGTGCCTGGAACCGGGGATCATCCCTTAACAATGAGCAGTTCTTC
TRBD1,TRBV6-1,TRBJ2-7,few,CASSERDRGPYEQYF,TGTGCCAGCAGTGAGCGGGACAGGGGGCCCTACGAGCAGTACTTC
NA,TRBV30,TRBJ1-4,NA,CAWSLGGGGEKLFF,TGTGCCTGGAGCCTAGGAGGGGGAGGGGAAAAACTGTTTTTT
NA,TRBV11-2,TRBJ2-1,NA,CASSQRQGSSYNEQFF,TGTGCCAGCAGCCAAAGGCAGGGTTCTTCCTACAATGAGCAGTTCTTC
TRBD1,TRBV19,TRBJ2-2,NA,CASHRGDTGELFF,TGTGCCAGTCACAGGGGGGACACCGGGGAGCTGTTTTTT
NA,TRBV30,TRBJ1-2,NA,CAWTTWVGYGYTF,TGTGCCTGGACCACCTGGGTCGGGTATGGCTACACCTTC
TRBD2,TRBV19,TRBJ2-7,NA,CASSGRLASAYEQYF,TGTGCCAGTAGTGGCAGACTAGCGTCGGCCTACGAGCAGTACTTC
NA,TRBV7-2,TRBJ1-2,NA,CASSLAGRDYGYTF,TGTGCCAGCAGCTTGGCCGGGAGGGACTATGGCTACACCTTC
NA,TRBV5-1,TRBJ2-1,few,CASRLTGSSYNEQFF,TGCGCCAGCAGGCTAACCGGGAGCTCCTACAATGAGCAGTTCTTC
NA,TRBV5-1,TRBJ2-2,NA,CASHYSPFRTGELFF,TGCGCCAGCCACTATAGCCCGTTTAGGACCGGGGAGCTGTTTTTT
TRBD1,TRBV15,TRBJ1-5,NA,CATSRDPGQTQPQHF,TGTGCCACCAGCAGAGATCCGGGACAGACTCAGCCCCAGCATTTT
NA,TRBV30,TRBJ2-2,NA,CAWSAGQIVELFF,TGTGCCTGGAGTGCAGGCCAAATAGTGGAGCTGTTTTTT
TRBD1,TRBV28,TRBJ2-3,few,CASSADLKGQGFTDTQYF,TGTGCCAGCAGTGCGGATTTAAAGGGACAGGGATTCACAGATACGCAGTATTTT
TRBD1,TRBV28,TRBJ2-1,NA,CASSPPGQGLPIAFF,TGTGCCAGCAGCCCACCGGGACAGGGGCTACCGATTGCGTTCTTC
TRBD1,TRBV5-5,TRBJ1-1,NA,CASSLQGDSTEAFF,TGTGCCAGCAGCTTACAGGGGGATAGCACTGAAGCTTTCTTT
NA,TRBV7-9,TRBJ1-2,NA,CASSLQPHRDYGYTF,TGTGCCAGCAGCTTGCAGCCTCACAGGGACTATGGCTACACCTTC
TRBD1,TRBV5-1,TRBJ2-3,few,CASSLEGGPGTDTQYF,TGCGCCAGCAGCTTGGAAGGGGGCCCGGGCACAGATACGCAGTATTTT
NA,TRBV25-1,TRBJ2-7,NA,CASSTNVYEQYF,TGTGCCAGCAGTACTAACGTCTACGAGCAGTACTTC
NA,TRBV9,TRBJ1-3,NA,CASSVEGSSGNTIYF,TGTGCCAGCAGCGTGGAGGGATCCTCTGGAAACACCATATATTTT
NA,TRBV6-1,TRBJ2-1,NA,CASSGSAWTTSYNEQFF,TGTGCCAGCAGTGGAAGCGCTTGGACTACCTCCTACAATGAGCAGTTCTTC
NA,TRBV9,TRBJ1-2,NA,CASSVGGSNYGYTF,TGTGCCAGCAGCGTAGGAGGCAGCAACTATGGCTACACCTTC
NA,TRBV28,TRBJ1-1,NA,CASSSPRWNTEAFF,TGTGCCAGCAGTTCCCCCCGGTGGAACACTGAAGCTTTCTTT